These T cell receptor beta chains were read from a single sample in a study of blood T cell repertoires in COVID-19. Only in-frame clones appear in the TCRdb table, and some are missing; sequencing was by immunoSEQ multiplex PCR. The repertoire holds approximately 120,000 clones, with roughly 83% as singletons. Sequenced material: peripheral blood. These receptors all stem from a human donor in a cohort sampled during active COVID-19. CDR3s include the opening cysteine and the closing phenylalanine or tryptophan. D genes are given only for firm matches. Some rows mark clone size as missing; the rest say once, few, many or name a class of expanded clone.

D gene	V gene	J gene	clone size	CDR3 protein	CDR3 DNA
NA	TRBV28	TRBJ2-7	few	CASSPRYEQYF	TGTGCCAGCAGTCCTCGGTACGAGCAGTACTTC
TRBD2	TRBV4-3	TRBJ2-7	few	CASSTLTSGRYEQYF	TGCGCCAGCAGCACTCTGACTAGCGGGAGGTACGAGCAGTACTTC
TRBD1	TRBV2	TRBJ2-4	NA	CASILGQGAGKNIQYF	TGTGCCAGCATTCTTGGACAGGGGGCGGGCAAAAACATTCAGTACTTC
NA	TRBV10-3	TRBJ2-7	NA	CAISEQIYEQYF	TGTGCCATCAGTGAGCAGATCTACGAGCAGTACTTC
NA	TRBV5-8	TRBJ2-6	NA	CASSLVVLSSSGANVLTF	TGTGCCAGCAGCTTGGTAGTCCTTTCTAGCTCTGGGGCCAACGTCCTGACTTTC
TRBD1	TRBV7-9	TRBJ2-2	NA	CASSDQGVPGELFF	TGTGCCAGCAGCGATCAGGGGGTTCCCGGGGAGCTGTTTTTT
NA	TRBV20-1	TRBJ2-3	NA	CSGTSKDTQYF	TGCAGCGGTACCTCTAAGGATACGCAGTATTTT
TRBD1	TRBV20-1	TRBJ1-5	NA	CSASWPTGTLNQPQHF	TGCAGTGCTAGTTGGCCGACAGGGACCCTCAATCAGCCCCAGCATTTT
NA	TRBV11-3	TRBJ2-1	NA	CASSGSGRSSSYNEQFF	TGTGCCAGCAGCGGTAGCGGACGTAGTAGCTCCTACAATGAGCAGTTCTTC
NA	TRBV6-2/TRBV6-3	TRBJ2-5	NA	CASSWRERYPQETQYF	TGTGCCAGCAGTTGGAGAGAACGGTACCCCCAGGAGACCCAGTACTTC
NA	TRBV29-1	TRBJ1-1	NA	CSVEAVTVNTEAFF	TGCAGCGTTGAGGCGGTGACTGTGAACACTGAAGCTTTCTTT
NA	TRBV7-2	TRBJ1-3	NA	CASSKKSQGLPGNTIYF	TGTGCCAGCAGCAAAAAGTCTCAGGGGCTCCCCGGAAACACCATATATTTT
NA	TRBV7-9	TRBJ2-4	NA	CASSLANSGAKNIQYF	TGTGCCAGCAGCTTAGCGAATAGCGGAGCCAAAAACATTCAGTACTTC
NA	TRBV4-1	TRBJ1-5	NA	CASSQPGQINQPQHF	TGCGCCAGCAGCCAACCCGGACAGATAAATCAGCCCCAGCATTTT
NA	TRBV7-9	TRBJ2-3	NA	CASSLSPVTDTQYF	TGTGCCAGCAGCTTATCTCCGGTAACAGATACGCAGTATTTT
TRBD2	TRBV5-1	TRBJ2-3	NA	CASSPGLAGRASTDTQYF	TGCGCCAGCAGCCCGGGACTAGCGGGCCGTGCTAGCACAGATACGCAGTATTTT
NA	TRBV14	TRBJ2-7	NA	CASSRQGSSYEQYF	TGTGCCAGCAGCCGGCAGGGTAGCTCCTACGAGCAGTACTTC
NA	TRBV19	TRBJ2-1	NA	CASSPRPGAGDEQFF	TGTGCCAGTAGTCCAAGGCCAGGGGCTGGCGATGAGCAGTTCTTC
NA	TRBV7-3	TRBJ2-1	NA	CASSLTVDNEQFF	TGTGCCAGCAGCTTAACCGTAGACAATGAGCAGTTCTTC
NA	TRBV18	TRBJ1-5	few	CASSPWGPLSNQPQHF	TGTGCCAGCTCACCCTGGGGGCCCTTAAGCAATCAGCCCCAGCATTTT
TRBD2	TRBV6-5	TRBJ2-3	NA	CATRRAGVADTQYF	TGTGCCACCCGTAGGGCGGGAGTCGCAGATACGCAGTATTTT
TRBD2	TRBV19	TRBJ2-3	once	CASSIPSGRLRDTQYF	TGTGCCAGTAGTATCCCCAGCGGGAGGCTAAGAGATACGCAGTATTTT
NA	TRBV19	TRBJ1-1	NA	CASSIWRGTEAFF	TGTGCCAGTAGTATATGGAGGGGCACTGAAGCTTTCTTT
NA	TRBV19	TRBJ1-1	once	CATSWGPMNTEAFF	TGTGCCACCTCTTGGGGCCCCATGAACACTGAAGCTTTCTTT
NA	TRBV18	TRBJ2-2	NA	CASSPQPGSSGSGELFF	TGTGCCAGCTCACCACAACCGGGTTCCTCTGGTAGCGGGGAGCTGTTTTTT
TRBD2	TRBV4-3	TRBJ2-1	NA	CASSQTLASWNNEQFF	TGCGCCAGCAGCCAAACACTAGCGTCTTGGAACAATGAGCAGTTCTTC
NA	TRBV7-6	TRBJ2-1	NA	CASSLAGEGEQFF	TGTGCCAGCAGCTTAGCGGGAGAGGGTGAGCAGTTCTTC
TRBD1	TRBV4-1	TRBJ1-3	NA	CASSQEDRVDTIYF	TGCGCCAGCAGCCAAGAAGACAGGGTGGACACCATATATTTT
NA	TRBV5-1	TRBJ2-7	NA	CASSLDGRGGYEQYF	TGCGCCAGCAGCTTGGATGGGCGGGGAGGTTACGAGCAGTACTTC
TRBD1	TRBV7-9	TRBJ1-2	many	CASSLGQGEGYTF	TGTGCCAGCAGCTTAGGACAGGGAGAAGGCTACACCTTC
TRBD2	TRBV5-1	TRBJ2-5	once	CASLRLAGVEETQYF	TGCGCCAGCCTCAGACTAGCGGGAGTGGAAGAGACCCAGTACTTC